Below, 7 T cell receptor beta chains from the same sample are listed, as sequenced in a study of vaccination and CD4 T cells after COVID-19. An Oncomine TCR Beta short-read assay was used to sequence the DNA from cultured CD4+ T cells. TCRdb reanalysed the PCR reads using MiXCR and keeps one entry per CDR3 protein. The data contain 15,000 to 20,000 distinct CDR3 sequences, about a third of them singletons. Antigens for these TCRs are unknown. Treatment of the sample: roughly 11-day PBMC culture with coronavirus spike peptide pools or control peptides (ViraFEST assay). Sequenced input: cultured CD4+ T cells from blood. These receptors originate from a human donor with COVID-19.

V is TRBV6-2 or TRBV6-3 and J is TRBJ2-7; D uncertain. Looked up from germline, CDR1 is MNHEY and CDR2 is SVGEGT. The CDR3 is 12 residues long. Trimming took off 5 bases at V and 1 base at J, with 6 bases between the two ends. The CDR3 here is CASSQASYEQYF. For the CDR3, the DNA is TGTGCCAGCAGTCAAGCTTCCTACGAGCAGTACTTC.

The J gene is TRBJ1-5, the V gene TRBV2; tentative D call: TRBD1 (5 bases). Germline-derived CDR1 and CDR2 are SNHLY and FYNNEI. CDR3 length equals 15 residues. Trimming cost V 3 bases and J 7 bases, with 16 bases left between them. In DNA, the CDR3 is TGTGCCAGCAGTGATTTCGGAACAGGTAAACAGCCCCAGCATTTT. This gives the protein CASSDFGTGKQPQHF.

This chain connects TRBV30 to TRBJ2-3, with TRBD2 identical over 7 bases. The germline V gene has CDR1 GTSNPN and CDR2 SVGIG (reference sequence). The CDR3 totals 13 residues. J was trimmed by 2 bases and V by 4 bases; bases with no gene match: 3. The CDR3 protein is CAWISGFTDTQYF. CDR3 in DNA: TGTGCCTGGATTAGCGGGTTCACAGATACGCAGTATTTT. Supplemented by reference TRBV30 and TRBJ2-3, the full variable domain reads SQTIHQWPATLVQPVGSPLSLECTVEGTSNPNLYWYRQAAGRGLQLLFYSVGIGQISSEVPQNLSASRPQDRQFILSSKKLLLSDSGFYLCAWISGFTDTQYFGPGTRLTVL.

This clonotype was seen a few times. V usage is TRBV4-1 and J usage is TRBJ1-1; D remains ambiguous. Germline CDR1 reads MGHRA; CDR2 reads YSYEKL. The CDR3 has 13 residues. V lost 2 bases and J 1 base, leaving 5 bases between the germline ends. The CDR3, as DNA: TGCGCCAGCAGCCAATTGGGGAACACTGAAGCTTTCTTT. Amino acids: CASSQLGNTEAFF.

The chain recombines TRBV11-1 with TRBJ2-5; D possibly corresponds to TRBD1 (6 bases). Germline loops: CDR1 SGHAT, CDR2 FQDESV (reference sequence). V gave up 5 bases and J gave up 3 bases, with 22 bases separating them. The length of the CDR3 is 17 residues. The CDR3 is CASSRANRATREETQYF. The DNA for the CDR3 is TGTGCCAGCAGCAGGGCGAACAGGGCGACCCGAGAAGAGACCCAGTACTTC.

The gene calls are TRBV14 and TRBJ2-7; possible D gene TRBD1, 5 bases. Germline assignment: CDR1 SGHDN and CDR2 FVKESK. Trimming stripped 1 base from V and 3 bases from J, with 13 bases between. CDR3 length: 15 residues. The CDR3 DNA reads TGTGCCAGCAGCCAAGTGCAGGACAAGCTCTACGAGCAGTACTTC. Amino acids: CASSQVQDKLYEQYF.

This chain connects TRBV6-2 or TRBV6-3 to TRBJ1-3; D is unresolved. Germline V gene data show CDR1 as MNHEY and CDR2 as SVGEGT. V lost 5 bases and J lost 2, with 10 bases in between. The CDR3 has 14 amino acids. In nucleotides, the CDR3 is TGTGCCAGCAGTGAACAGCGTCCTGGAAACACCATATATTTT. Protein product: CASSEQRPGNTIYF.